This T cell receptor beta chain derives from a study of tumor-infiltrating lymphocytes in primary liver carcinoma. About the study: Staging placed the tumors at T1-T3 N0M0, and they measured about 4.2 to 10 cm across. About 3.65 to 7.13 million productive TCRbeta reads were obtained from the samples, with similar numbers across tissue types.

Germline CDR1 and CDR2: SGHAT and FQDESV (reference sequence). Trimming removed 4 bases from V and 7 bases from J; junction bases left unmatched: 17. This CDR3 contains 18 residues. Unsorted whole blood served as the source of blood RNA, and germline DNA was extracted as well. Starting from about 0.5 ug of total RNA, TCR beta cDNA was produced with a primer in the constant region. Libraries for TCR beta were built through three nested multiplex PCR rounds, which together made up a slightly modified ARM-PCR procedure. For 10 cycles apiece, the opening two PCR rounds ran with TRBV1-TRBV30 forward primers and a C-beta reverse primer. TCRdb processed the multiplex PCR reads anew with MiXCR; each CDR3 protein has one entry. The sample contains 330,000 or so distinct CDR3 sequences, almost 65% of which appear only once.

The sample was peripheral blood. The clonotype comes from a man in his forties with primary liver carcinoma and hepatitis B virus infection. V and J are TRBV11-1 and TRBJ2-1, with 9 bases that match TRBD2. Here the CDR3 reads CASSWGPAGLAGSNEQFF. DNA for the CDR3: TGTGCCAGCAGCTGGGGGCCCGCGGGACTAGCAGGATCGAATGAGCAGTTCTTC.